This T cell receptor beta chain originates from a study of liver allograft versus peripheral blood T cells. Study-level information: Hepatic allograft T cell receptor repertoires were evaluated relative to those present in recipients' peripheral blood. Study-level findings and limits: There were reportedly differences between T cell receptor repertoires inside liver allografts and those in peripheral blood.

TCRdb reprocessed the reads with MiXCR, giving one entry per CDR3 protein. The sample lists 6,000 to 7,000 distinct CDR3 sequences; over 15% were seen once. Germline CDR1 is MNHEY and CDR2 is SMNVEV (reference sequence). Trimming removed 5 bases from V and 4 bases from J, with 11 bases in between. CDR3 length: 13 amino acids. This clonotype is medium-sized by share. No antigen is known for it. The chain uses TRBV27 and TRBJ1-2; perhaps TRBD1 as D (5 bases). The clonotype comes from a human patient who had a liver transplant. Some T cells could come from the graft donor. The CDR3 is CASSPDRFYGYTF. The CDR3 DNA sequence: TGTGCCAGCAGTCCCGACAGATTCTATGGCTACACCTTC.